The 21 T cell receptor beta chains below come from one sample, sequenced in a study of blood T cell repertoires in COVID-19. TCRdb's table, derived via immunoSEQ multiplex PCR, lists solely in-frame clones and lacks some. This sample has approximately 120,000 clones, with 81% found just once. Material: peripheral blood. The receptors were sampled from a human donor in a cohort sampled during active COVID-19.

This rearrangement joins TRBV6-2 or TRBV6-3 to TRBJ1-1, with 8 positions matching TRBD1. Germline-derived CDR1 and CDR2 are MNHEY and SVGEGT. Trimming removed 2 bases from V and 9 bases from J; junction bases left unmatched: 5. This CDR3 spans 13 amino acids. The CDR3 protein is CASSYGQGGKAFF. Here the CDR3 DNA reads TGTGCCAGCAGTTACGGACAGGGAGGGAAAGCTTTCTTT.

The V and J genes are TRBV30 and TRBJ1-3, with TRBD1 matching 8 bases. With V trimmed by 1 base and J by 3 bases, 8 bases remained unmatched. Per germline, CDR1 GTSNPN and CDR2 SVGIG (reference sequence). The CDR3 contains 16 residues. The CDR3 protein is CAWSDRGKGYGNTIYF. The CDR3 region has the DNA TGTGCCTGGAGTGACAGGGGGAAGGGGTATGGAAACACCATATATTTT. Full variable domain (missing parts from reference TRBV30 and TRBJ1-3): SQTIHQWPATLVQPVGSPLSLECTVEGTSNPNLYWYRQAAGRGLQLLFYSVGIGQISSEVPQNLSASRPQDRQFILSSKKLLLSDSGFYLCAWSDRGKGYGNTIYFGEGSWLTVV.

The chain has TRBV6-5 and TRBJ1-1; D ambiguous. Trimming removed 5 bases at V and 4 bases at J, with 11 bases between. Germline CDR1 reads MNHEY; CDR2 reads SVGAGI. The CDR3 totals 13 residues. This CDR3 is CASSPRGRTEAFF. CDR3 DNA: TGTGCCAGCAGTCCCCGCGGGCGCACTGAAGCTTTCTTT.

The V gene is TRBV7-7, the J gene TRBJ2-1; 12 bases line up with TRBD1. Germline assignment: CDR1 SSHAT and CDR2 FNYEAQ (reference sequence). The CDR3 has 15 residues. The ends lost 5 bases at V and 8 bases at J; junction bases unmatched: 7. CDR3 bases: TGTGCCAGCAGCCGACAGGGACAGGGGGCACATGAGCAGTTCTTC. This gives the protein CASSRQGQGAHEQFF.

This chain connects TRBV4-1 to TRBJ2-7; no firm D call. This CDR3 contains 15 residues. V was pared by 1 base and J by 0 bases, with 10 bases between. In germline, CDR1 is MGHRA, CDR2 YSYEKL. Here the CDR3 DNA reads TGCGCCAGCAGCCAAGGCAATCCTACCTCCTACGAGCAGTACTTC. It codes for CASSQGNPTSYEQYF.

There are a few counts of this clone. This rearrangement joins TRBV19 to TRBJ2-3; TRBD2 matches 10 bases. Germline trimming cut 3 bases from V and 0 bases from J; bases unmatched to any gene: 9. Germline lookup yields CDR1 LNHDA and CDR2 SQIVND (reference sequence). The CDR3 has 18 residues. CDR3 sequence (DNA): TGTGCCAGTAGTATCGGACTAGCGGTTACTTCTAGCACAGATACGCAGTATTTT. Translating it yields CASSIGLAVTSSTDTQYF.

The V gene is TRBV10-3, the J gene TRBJ2-1, with 11 bases that match TRBD2. J was trimmed by 7 bases and V by 8 bases; bases with no gene match: 10. CDR3 length equals 15 residues. Germline V gives CDR1 ENHRY, CDR2 SYGVKD. CDR3 loop: CAIGSSGRSLNEQFF. The CDR3 nucleotides are TGTGCCATCGGTTCTAGCGGGAGGTCGTTGAATGAGCAGTTCTTC.

This chain uses TRBV30 with TRBJ1-5; D remains ambiguous. The CDR3 covers 17 residues. Germline V gives CDR1 GTSNPN, CDR2 SVGIG (reference sequence). With 5 bases removed from V and 0 bases from J, the gap between germline ends came to 20 bases. CDR3 residues: CAWSSATFTYSNQPQHF. The CDR3 DNA reads as TGTGCCTGGTCTTCTGCCACATTTACATATAGCAATCAGCCCCAGCATTTT.

CDR3 sequence reads: CASSPSIRLLSYEQYF. CDR3 coding DNA: TGTGCCAGCTCACCAAGTATCCGACTCCTCTCCTACGAGCAGTACTTC. This chain joins TRBV18 and TRBJ2-7; D is uncertain. The CDR3 has 16 amino acids. Germline V gene data show CDR1 as KGHSH and CDR2 as LQKENI. V lost 2 bases and J lost 0, with 14 bases in between.

CDR3 amino acids: CASSTSETGVYNSPLHF. CDR3 DNA: TGTGCCAGCAGCACATCAGAGACAGGGGTCTATAATTCACCCCTCCACTTT. The gene calls are TRBV13 and TRBJ1-6, with 8 bases aligning to TRBD1. J was trimmed by 3 bases and V by 5 bases; bases with no gene match: 9. This CDR3 is 17 amino acids long. From germline, CDR1 is PRHDT and CDR2 FYEKMQ (reference sequence).

The chain carries TRBV10-3 and TRBJ2-7; maybe TRBD2 (6 bases). This CDR3 region has 12 residues. Trimming pared 0 bases from V and 6 bases from J, leaving 6 bases between. Germline V gene lookup returns CDR1 ENHRY and CDR2 SYGVKD. The CDR3 coding sequence is TGTGCCATCAGTGAGTCGGGGGGCGAGCAGTACTTC. It codes for CAISESGGEQYF.

The V call is TRBV19, the J call TRBJ2-6, with 7 bases fitting TRBD1. The germline gives CDR1 LNHDA, CDR2 SQIVND (reference sequence). After removal of 4 bases from V and 3 bases from J, the junction contained 6 bases not matched to a gene. The CDR3 sequence is 16 residues long. CDR3 loop: CASSRTGRGGANVLTF. In nucleotides, the CDR3 is TGTGCCAGTAGTAGGACAGGCCGAGGTGGGGCCAACGTCCTGACTTTC.

This clone has only one observation. The chain couples TRBV6-6 to TRBJ1-2; D is unclear. Germline CDR1 is MNHNY and CDR2 is SVGAGI (reference sequence). This CDR3 has 15 amino acids. V dropped 4 bases and J dropped 0 bases, with 12 bases sitting between them. CDR3 sequence reads: CASSSTGWANYGYTF. CDR3 coding DNA: TGTGCCAGCAGTTCGACTGGGTGGGCTAACTATGGCTACACCTTC.

The chain recombines TRBV6-5 with TRBJ1-2; 9 bases agree with TRBD1. The length of the CDR3 is 13 residues. V lost 3 bases to trimming and J lost 7 bases; unmatched junction nucleotides: 3. CDR1 is MNHEY and CDR2 is SVGAGI in the germline V gene. This CDR3 reads CASSYTGGGGYTF. The DNA of the CDR3 is TGTGCCAGCAGTTATACAGGGGGCGGTGGCTACACCTTC.

This clone occurred once. This chain connects TRBV7-2 to TRBJ2-7; TRBD1 matches 7 bases. CDR3 length: 14 amino acids. The germline V gene encodes CDR1 SGHTA and CDR2 FQGNSA. With 1 base clipped from V and 1 base from J, the junction kept 1 base outside the gene matches. The DNA for the CDR3 is TGTGCCAGCAGCTTAGGGACAGGTTCCTACGAGCAGTACTTC. Protein product: CASSLGTGSYEQYF.

The J gene is TRBJ1-2, the V gene TRBV7-2; 11 bases match TRBD1. J was trimmed by 4 bases and V by 11 bases; bases with no gene match: 12. CDR3 size: 15 residues. In germline, CDR1 is SGHTA, CDR2 FQGNSA. In nucleotides, the CDR3 is TGTGCCGCCAAGGACAGGGGGCTGCCCTCCTATGGCTACACCTTC. Protein product: CAAKDRGLPSYGYTF.

The chain links TRBV5-1 to TRBJ2-1, with 12 positions matching TRBD2. The CDR3 is 17 amino acids. V trimming: 4 bases; J trimming: 2 bases; junction bases outside the gene matches: 7. Germline CDR1 and CDR2: SGHRS and YFSETQ. CDR3 coding DNA: TGCGCCAGCAGCGCACGGACTAGCGGGGAACCCTACAATGAGCAGTTCTTC. Protein product: CASSARTSGEPYNEQFF. Complete variable domain (other parts from reference TRBV5-1 and TRBJ2-1): KAGVTQTPRYLIKTRGQQVTLSCSPISGHRSVSWYQQTPGQGLQFLFEYFSETQRNKGNFPGRFSGRQFSNSRSEMNVSTLELGDSALYLCASSARTSGEPYNEQFFGPGTRLTVL.

The CDR3 nucleotides are TGTGCCAGCAGCTTCCAGGGAGATACGCAGTATTTT. Encoded protein: CASSFQGDTQYF. J is TRBJ2-3 and V is TRBV5-4, with D perhaps TRBD1 (5 bases). V was clipped by 2 bases and J by 5 bases, with 6 bases between them. Germline values: CDR1 SGHNT, CDR2 YYREEE (reference sequence). This CDR3 is 12 amino acids long. The full variable domain, with the rest looked up from reference TRBV5-4 and TRBJ2-3, is ETGVTQSPTHLIKTRGQQVTLRCSSQSGHNTVSWYQQALGQGPQFIFQYYREEENGRGNFPPRFSGLQFPNYSSELNVNALELDDSALYLCASSFQGDTQYFGPGTRLTVL.

The V and J genes are TRBV27 and TRBJ2-5; 7 positions match TRBD1. Germline V CDR1 and CDR2: MNHEY, SMNVEV (reference sequence). V was pared by 2 bases and J by 7 bases, with 10 bases of the junction left unmatched. This CDR3 comprises 15 residues. CDR3 DNA sequence: TGTGCCAGCAGTTTAGCCAACAGGGGTGGGGGGACCCAGTACTTC. Its translation is CASSLANRGGGTQYF.

J is TRBJ1-6 and V is TRBV6-1; tentative D call: TRBD1 (5 bases). This CDR3 is 16 amino acids long. V lost 0 bases and J 5 bases, leaving 11 bases between the germline ends. Germline assignment: CDR1 MNHNS and CDR2 SASEGT. The CDR3 sequence is CASSEAIGRDNSPLHF. DNA for the CDR3: TGTGCCAGCAGTGAAGCGATTGGCAGGGATAATTCACCCCTCCACTTT.

The CDR3 here is CASSRGSSGNTIYF. The CDR3 DNA sequence: TGTGCCAGCAGTCGAGGGAGCTCTGGAAACACCATATATTTT. The chain couples TRBV3-1 (or the pseudogene TRBV3-2) to TRBJ1-3, with unresolved D. V lost 6 bases, J lost 0 bases, and 9 bases lay in between. The CDR3 length is 14 residues. Germline CDR1 is LGHDT and CDR2 is YNNKEL (reference sequence).